This paragraph covers one T cell receptor beta chain sequence. Germline assignment: CDR1 MNHNS and CDR2 SASEGT. The V gene end was trimmed by 0 bases and the J gene end by 8 bases; junction bases not matched to a gene: 7. The CDR3 length is 18 residues. In the original analysis: Nucleated cell number was recorded as an estimate derived from reference gene primer amplification. Method: immunoSEQ multiplex PCR; TCRdb's copy keeps in-frame clones and lacks some. V, J and clone size derive from that table, while D and trimming were established from the DNA sequence. The data hold about 68,000 clones, with around 85% observed a single time. This record belongs to a study of blood T cell repertoires in COVID-19. Study context: The United States, Italy and Spain supplied acute and convalescent COVID-19 samples. PBMCs, B-cell-depleted T cells, or T cells provided the cDNA or gDNA that made up the material.

This sequence joins TRBV6-1 and TRBJ2-1; TRBD2 matches 16 bases. The specimen was peripheral blood. The sequence derives from a man aged 50 to 59 with acute or convalescent COVID-19. The CDR3 region has the DNA TGTGCCAGCAGTGAAGCAGGGACTAGCGGGGGGGTGCTCGATGAGCAGTTCTTC. It codes for CASSEAGTSGGVLDEQFF.